One sample yielded the 18 T cell receptor beta chains listed below, sequenced in a study of cytomegalovirus exposure and HLA in healthy donors. The PCR had 60 Vbeta and 13 Jbeta primers. Sequenced by immunoSEQ multiplex PCR; TCRdb stores in-frame clones only, minus some. Of about 190,000 clones in the sample, 81% were seen once. Source material: PBMCs. The source of these receptors is a man aged 35-49 years in good health and CMV-seropositive.

V usage is TRBV4-2 and J usage is TRBJ2-7, with D possibly matching TRBD2 (6 bases). Germline V gene lookup returns CDR1 LGHNA and CDR2 YNFKEQ. This CDR3 spans 14 amino acids. Between the trimmed V and J ends, which lost 5 bases and 7 bases, there was a span of 18 bases. The CDR3 reads CASSLGGKPTEQYF. As DNA, the CDR3 is TGTGCCAGCAGCTTGGGCGGGAAGCCTACTGAGCAGTACTTC.

CDR3 amino acids: CASRSGLTNYGYTF. The CDR3 region has the DNA TGTGCCAGCAGATCCGGACTAACTAACTATGGCTACACCTTC. The chain couples TRBV6-6 to TRBJ1-2, with D unresolved. This CDR3 region has 14 residues. Germline loops: CDR1 MNHNY, CDR2 SVGAGI (reference sequence). V lost 6 bases and J 0 bases, leaving 11 bases between the germline ends.

The rearrangement uses TRBV4-1 and TRBJ1-4; D unclear. V dropped 1 base and J dropped 13 bases, with 10 bases sitting between them. CDR1 is MGHRA, CDR2 YSYEKL, per germline. CDR3 length: 12 residues. The CDR3: CASSQVGGLLFF. Here the CDR3 DNA reads TGCGCCAGCAGCCAAGTAGGCGGCTTACTGTTTTTT.

Here the CDR3 reads CASSQDFAPHYEQYF. The DNA of the CDR3 is TGCGCCAGCAGCCAAGACTTCGCGCCCCACTACGAGCAGTACTTC. The rearrangement joins TRBV4-3 to TRBJ2-7; no definite D call. The ends were cut back, 0 bases at V and 3 bases at J, with 12 bases in the middle. Per the germline V gene, CDR1 is LGHNA and CDR2 is YSLEER. The CDR3 totals 15 residues.

This chain joins TRBV7-8 and TRBJ2-5; D is undetermined. V was trimmed by 3 bases and J by 2 bases, leaving 4 bases between them. Germline values: CDR1 SGHVS, CDR2 FQNEAQ. The CDR3 extends over 12 amino acids. The CDR3 coding sequence is TGTGCCAGCAGCTTTAGTCAAGAGACCCAGTACTTC. This encodes CASSFSQETQYF.

The J gene is TRBJ2-1, the V gene TRBV6-1; TRBD2 agrees at 8 bases. This CDR3 region has 15 residues. Germline V gene lookup returns CDR1 MNHNS and CDR2 SASEGT. V trimming: 11 bases; J trimming: 6 bases; junction bases outside the gene matches: 15. For the CDR3, the DNA is TGTGCCGGGAAAACCGGGACTAGTTCCGGCAATGAGCAGTTCTTC. It translates to CAGKTGTSSGNEQFF.

The rearrangement uses TRBV18 and TRBJ1-1; D may be TRBD1 (5 bases). Trimming removed 6 bases at V and 3 bases at J, with 14 bases between. The CDR3 is 14 residues long. The germline gives CDR1 KGHSH, CDR2 LQKENI. The CDR3 nucleotides are TGTGCCAGCTCGCGGGGCAGCGGGGACACTGAAGCTTTCTTT. This codes for CASSRGSGDTEAFF.

This sequence joins TRBV7-9 and TRBJ2-3; 13 bases map to TRBD2. Looked up from germline, CDR1 is SEHNR and CDR2 is FQNEAQ (reference sequence). There are 16 residues in the CDR3. J gave up 4 bases and V 4 bases, and 5 bases lay outside the gene matches. DNA for the CDR3: TGTGCCAGCAGCTCAGGGACTAGCGGGGCATCAGATACGCAGTATTTT. It specifies CASSSGTSGASDTQYF. The variable domain in full, completed from reference TRBV7-9 and TRBJ2-3, reads DTGVSQNPRHKITKRGQNVTFRCDPISEHNRLYWYRQTLGQGPEFLTYFQNEAQLEKSRLLSDRFSAERPKGSFSTLEIQRTEQGDSAMYLCASSSGTSGASDTQYFGPGTRLTVL.

CDR3 in amino acids: CASSNNQETQYF. CDR3 DNA: TGTGCCAGTAGTAACAACCAAGAGACCCAGTACTTC. V is TRBV19 and J is TRBJ2-5; no firm D call. Trimming cost V 4 bases and J 0 bases, with 3 bases left between them. This CDR3 contains 12 residues. Germline V gives CDR1 LNHDA, CDR2 SQIVND (reference sequence).

This chain connects TRBV7-2 to TRBJ2-2, with 7 bases identical to TRBD2. V was clipped by 5 bases and J by 6 bases; unmatched bases: 9. The CDR3 sequence is 15 residues long. Germline V gene lookup returns CDR1 SGHTA and CDR2 FQGNSA. CDR3 protein: CASSVEGLRPGELFF. The CDR3 nucleotides read TGTGCCAGCAGCGTAGAGGGACTACGCCCCGGGGAGCTGTTTTTT.

This clone was seen a few times. The gene calls are TRBV6-1 and TRBJ2-7; 7 bases line up with TRBD2. Germline values: CDR1 MNHNS, CDR2 SASEGT. CDR3 length: 15 residues. V dropped 2 bases and J dropped 3; count of bases not matched to a gene: 7. The CDR3 reads CASSEKKSGNYEQYF. DNA of the CDR3: TGTGCCAGCAGTGAAAAGAAAAGCGGGAACTACGAGCAGTACTTC.

The chain employs TRBV11-2 and TRBJ1-1; D might be TRBD1 (6 bases). The CDR3 consists of 15 residues. CDR1 SGHAT and CDR2 FQNNGV come from the germline V gene. V was clipped by 5 bases and J by 4 bases, with 17 bases between them. CDR3 nucleotides: TGTGCCAGCAGCCCCGTGGGGGGGGCTGGCACTGAAGCTTTCTTT. This encodes CASSPVGGAGTEAFF.

The chain has TRBV6-5 and TRBJ2-1; D unresolved. Looked up from germline, CDR1 is MNHEY and CDR2 is SVGAGI. Trimming took off 6 bases at V and 4 bases at J, with 13 bases between the two ends. The CDR3 has 14 amino acids. CDR3 in DNA: TGTGCCAGCAGCCCTGACACCTTTTACAATGAGCAGTTCTTC. Amino acids: CASSPDTFYNEQFF.

This clone was detected a few times. The chain uses TRBV6-6 and TRBJ1-1; D is possibly TRBD1 (5 bases). Between the trimmed V and J ends, which lost 6 bases and 1 base, there was a span of 9 bases. This CDR3 has 13 residues. Germline V gene sequence: CDR1 MNHNY, CDR2 SVGAGI (reference sequence). The CDR3 DNA sequence: TGTGCCAGCAGCCCGGACAAGAACACTGAAGCTTTCTTT. Translation gives CASSPDKNTEAFF.

The chain has TRBV4-1 and TRBJ2-1, with D hard to call. Trimming took off 1 base at V and 6 bases at J, with 7 bases between the two ends. The CDR3 is 13 residues long. Germline V lookup: CDR1 MGHRA, CDR2 YSYEKL. CDR3 DNA: TGCGCCAGCAGCCAAGGTGGCCCCAATGAGCAGTTCTTC. Translation: CASSQGGPNEQFF.

The chain is built from TRBV7-2 and TRBJ1-5, with a weak D call TRBD1 (5 bases). Per germline, CDR1 SGHTA and CDR2 FQGNSA. This CDR3 has 16 residues. With 5 bases removed from V and 6 bases from J, the gap between germline ends came to 20 bases. CDR3 loop: CASSQSGAGKVQPQHF. CDR3 coding DNA: TGTGCCAGCAGCCAAAGCGGGGCGGGTAAAGTTCAGCCCCAGCATTTT.

The chain is built from TRBV5-1 and TRBJ2-3, with D hard to call. Between the trimmed V and J ends, which lost 0 bases and 6 bases, there was a span of 5 bases. Germline loops: CDR1 SGHRS, CDR2 YFSETQ. The CDR3 consists of 12 residues. The CDR3 bases are TGCGCCAGCAGCTTGGTTGAGGATACGCAGTATTTT. Amino acid sequence: CASSLVEDTQYF.

The V gene is TRBV30, the J gene TRBJ1-2; TRBD1 aligns across 9 bases. The CDR3 is 14 residues long. Trimming cost V 3 bases and J 3 bases; bases outside gene matches: 5. Per germline, CDR1 GTSNPN and CDR2 SVGIG (reference sequence). The CDR3 reads CAWRIRDRDYGYTF. The CDR3 DNA sequence: TGTGCCTGGAGGATCCGGGACAGGGACTATGGCTACACCTTC.